Here is one T cell receptor beta chain with its context. The data were taken from a study of blood T cell repertoires in COVID-19. Across the whole study: Nucleic acid was either cDNA or gDNA, and it came from T cells, B-cell-depleted T cells, or PBMCs.

Germline trimming cut 2 bases from V and 4 bases from J; bases unmatched to any gene: 6. Germline CDR1 and CDR2: SGHDT and YYEEEE. There are 15 residues in the CDR3. Methods used by the authors: Reference gene primer amplification gave nucleated cell count estimates. Method: immunoSEQ multiplex PCR; TCRdb's copy keeps in-frame clones and lacks some. For V, J and clone size, that table is used; D and trimming come from the DNA. The sample holds approximately 280,000 clones, about 89% seen once. The clonotype was recovered from a man aged 35-49 years with acute or convalescent COVID-19. Sequencing was performed on peripheral blood. This chain joins TRBV5-6 and TRBJ1-1, with 9 bases aligning to TRBD1. The CDR3 sequence is CASSFTGGEFTEAFF. The CDR3 region has the DNA TGTGCCAGCAGCTTTACAGGGGGCGAGTTCACTGAAGCTTTCTTT.